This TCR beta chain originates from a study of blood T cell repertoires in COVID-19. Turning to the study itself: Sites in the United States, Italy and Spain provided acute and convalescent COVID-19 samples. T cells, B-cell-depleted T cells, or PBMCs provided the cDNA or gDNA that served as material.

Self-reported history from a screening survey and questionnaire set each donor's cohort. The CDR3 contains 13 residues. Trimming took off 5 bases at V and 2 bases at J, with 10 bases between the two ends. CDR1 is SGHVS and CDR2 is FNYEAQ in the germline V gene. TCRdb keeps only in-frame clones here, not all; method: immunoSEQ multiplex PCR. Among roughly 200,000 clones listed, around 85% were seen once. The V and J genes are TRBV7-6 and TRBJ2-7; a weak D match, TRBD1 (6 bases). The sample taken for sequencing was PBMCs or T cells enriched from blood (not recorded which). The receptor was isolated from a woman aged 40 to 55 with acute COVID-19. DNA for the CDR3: TGTGCCAGCAGCGATGGACAGCCCTACGAGCAGTACTTC. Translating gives CASSDGQPYEQYF.